This entry is about one T cell receptor (beta chain). Trimming took 2 bases from V and 1 from J, leaving 6 bases between them. Germline CDR1 SGHTS, CDR2 YDEGEE. This CDR3 region has 13 residues. Sequencing targeted expressed TCRB transcripts, as all isolated RNA had been reverse transcribed. The protocol was immunoSEQ multiplex PCR, while the TCRdb copy is restricted to in-frame clones and leaves out a portion. The sample lists 900,000 or so clones; 17% were seen once. The data stem from a study of beta chain features in type 1 diabetes. V usage is TRBV5-8 and J usage is TRBJ2-5, with unresolved D. Sequences were obtained from naive CD4+ T cells from blood. This TCR was sampled from a woman between 18 and 29 years old in good health. The CDR3 here is CASSFSVQETQYF. DNA for the CDR3: TGTGCCAGCAGCTTTTCTGTCCAAGAGACCCAGTACTTC.